Below are 23 T cell receptor beta chains sequenced from a single sample in a study of blood T cells in healthy people across ages. Next came a second PCR, run for about 7 to 12 cycles, which used a sample-barcoded 5' primer along with a J-beta primer mix. TCRdb independently ran MiXCR on the 5' RACE reads; one entry per CDR3 protein. The profile shows approximately 810,000 distinct CDR3 sequences, 35% to 40% of them singletons. Sequenced: blood. Receptors originate from a man aged 18 to 35 in good health.

This clonotype has just a few counts. CDR3 DNA sequence: TGCGCCAGCAGCCAAGGTTTGAGGGGTTTATGGCTAGCGGGGACCTCCTACGAGCAGTACTTC. Amino acid sequence: CASSQGLRGLWLAGTSYEQYF. V is TRBV4-3 and J is TRBJ2-7, with 9 bases fitting TRBD2. The length of the CDR3 is 21 residues. V was pared by 1 base and J by 0 bases, with 19 bases of the junction left unmatched. CDR1 and CDR2 from the germline V gene are LGHNA and YSLEER.

In regard to this clonotype: A read error is possible here, since a much larger clone lies one base away. For the CDR3, the DNA is TGTGCCAGCAGCTCTGCGCTAGCCAAAAACATTCAGTACTTC. This translates into CASSSALAKNIQYF. This sequence joins TRBV7-2 and TRBJ2-4, with D uncertain. The V gene's germline CDR1 is SGHTA and CDR2 FQGNSA. The ends were cut back, 4 bases at V and 0 bases at J, with 7 bases in the middle. This CDR3 has 14 amino acids.

This clonotype was seen repeatedly, ten times or more. The chain links TRBV20-1 to TRBJ2-3; 11 bases are shared with TRBD2. Trimming removed 6 bases from V and 3 bases from J; junction bases left unmatched: 11. Germline CDR1 and CDR2: DFQATT and SNEGSKA (reference sequence). The CDR3 is 16 amino acids. CDR3 sequence reads: CSASTSSGGLTDTQYF. CDR3 nucleotide sequence: TGCAGTGCCTCGACATCTAGCGGGGGGCTAACAGATACGCAGTATTTT.

About this clonotype: One end of the junction does not line up with germline, which may come from a read error. V gene TRBV7-9 combines with J gene TRBJ1-6; D unresolved. CDR1 is SEHNR and CDR2 is FQNEAQ in the germline V gene (reference sequence). The CDR3 totals 18 residues. CDR3 in amino acids: CASSLGLPAHYYKSPLHF. CDR3 DNA sequence: TGTGCCAGCAGCTTAGGCTTGCCAGCTCATTATTATAAGTCACCCCTCCACTTT.

Turning to this clonotype: A clone one base away is much larger, so this may be a read error. V usage is TRBV7-2 and J usage is TRBJ2-7; no clear D. Between the trimmed V and J ends, which lost 5 bases and 3 bases, there was a span of 14 bases. Germline V CDR1 and CDR2: SGHTA, FQGNSA. The CDR3 sequence is 14 residues long. The CDR3: CASSVEAGNYEQYF. CDR3 sequence (DNA): TGTGCCAGCAGCGTAGAGGCCGGTAACTACGAGCAGTACTTC.

The chain uses TRBV12-3 or TRBV12-4 and TRBJ2-5; 9 bases line up with TRBD1. CDR3 length: 15 amino acids. J was trimmed by 11 bases and V by 5 bases; bases with no gene match: 15. The CDR3 sequence is CASSATGGVGNEQYF. In nucleotides, the CDR3 is TGTGCCAGCAGTGCGACAGGGGGAGTAGGCAATGAGCAGTACTTC.

CDR3 sequence: CASNLGQGMSNEQFF. The CDR3 DNA reads TGTGCCAGCAACCTGGGACAGGGAATGTCCAATGAGCAGTTCTTC. The chain carries TRBV14 and TRBJ2-1, with 9 nucleotides matching TRBD1. The CDR3 is 15 residues long. The trim removed 7 bases at V and 6 bases at J, leaving 10 bases unmatched. CDR1 and CDR2 (germline): SGHDN, FVKESK.

This clonotype came up many times. The chain has TRBV10-3 and TRBJ2-7, with 8 bases identical to TRBD1. The germline V gene encodes CDR1 ENHRY and CDR2 SYGVKD. CDR3 length: 15 residues. V gave up 5 bases and J gave up 3 bases; unmatched junction bases: 9. Here the CDR3 reads CAISTLRDRNYEQYF. For the CDR3, the DNA is TGTGCCATCAGTACCCTCCGGGACAGGAACTACGAGCAGTACTTC.

This clonotype has just a few counts. CDR3 DNA sequence: TGTGCCAGCAGCTCTGGCAGGACAGTCATGAACACTGAAGCTTTCTTT. It specifies CASSSGRTVMNTEAFF. The J gene is TRBJ1-1, the V gene TRBV4-2; maybe TRBD1 (6 bases). CDR1 is LGHNA and CDR2 is YNFKEQ in the germline V gene. V was cut by 5 bases and J by 0 bases, with 16 bases left in between. CDR3 length: 16 amino acids.

Comment on this clonotype: At one end the junction does not follow the germline gene, possibly because of a read error. The chain links TRBV15 to TRBJ1-5; the D gene is possibly TRBD1 (6 bases). Germline V gives CDR1 LNHNV, CDR2 YYDKDF (reference sequence). This CDR3 contains 15 residues. This CDR3 is CTTRLGGKGNQPQHF. CDR3 coding DNA: TGTACCACCAGACTCGGGGGCAAAGGCAATCAGCCCCAGCATTTT.

This clonotype was seen more than once but under ten times. This chain joins TRBV7-6 and TRBJ1-2, with D maybe TRBD1 (6 bases). Between the trimmed V and J ends, which lost 0 bases and 4 bases, there was a span of 12 bases. Germline CDR1 is SGHVS and CDR2 is FNYEAQ. This CDR3 is built from 15 residues. CDR3 amino acids: CASSLARGGAYGYTF. The CDR3, as DNA: TGTGCCAGCAGCTTAGCGCGCGGGGGGGCCTATGGCTACACCTTC.

This clonotype was seen at least ten times. The gene calls are TRBV10-3 and TRBJ2-3; weak D call: TRBD2 (5 bases). The V and J ends lost 2 bases and 1 base respectively, with 10 bases between them. From germline, CDR1 is ENHRY and CDR2 SYGVKD. The CDR3 consists of 15 residues. In DNA form, the CDR3 reads TGTGCCATCAGTGAGCTCCCCGGGGGCACAGATACGCAGTATTTT. Translated: CAISELPGGTDTQYF.

V gene TRBV4-2 combines with J gene TRBJ1-5; a possible D gene is TRBD1 (6 bases). Trimming left V 1 base short and J 3 bases short, with 13 bases between. Germline-derived CDR1 and CDR2 are LGHNA and YNFKEQ. The CDR3 runs 16 residues. In DNA, the CDR3 is TGTGCCAGCAGCCAAGCCGCCGGGACACTCAATCAGCCCCAGCATTTT. Its protein product is CASSQAAGTLNQPQHF.

The J gene is TRBJ2-7, the V gene TRBV20-1; D might be TRBD1 (6 bases). This CDR3 contains 12 residues. Germline V lookup: CDR1 DFQATT, CDR2 SNEGSKA (reference sequence). V lost 1 base and J lost 6, with 10 bases in between. CDR3 bases: TGCAGTGCTAGAGCATTGGGGGCCGAGCAGTACTTC. Its translation: CSARALGAEQYF.

This clonotype came up many times. V and J are TRBV24-1 and TRBJ2-1; perhaps TRBD1 as D (5 bases). Per the germline V gene, CDR1 is KGHDR and CDR2 is SFDVKD. Trimming shortened V by 3 bases and J by 4 bases, and 6 bases separated the two germline ends. The CDR3 covers 13 residues. CDR3 nucleotides: TGTGCCACCAGTGATCGACAGTACAATGAGCAGTTCTTC. Translated, it gives CATSDRQYNEQFF.

This clonotype has just a few counts. The chain combines TRBV9 with TRBJ2-1, with a possible D match to TRBD1 (5 bases). The V gene's germline CDR1 is SGDLS and CDR2 YYNGEE. The CDR3 spans 14 residues. V dropped 0 bases and J dropped 5 bases, with 9 bases sitting between them. CDR3 residues: CASSVVGAHNEQFF. The CDR3 nucleotides are TGTGCCAGCAGCGTAGTTGGGGCCCACAATGAGCAGTTCTTC.

In its sample, this clonotype was seen a few times. V is TRBV24-1 and J is TRBJ2-3; D gene uncertain. Per the germline V gene, CDR1 is KGHDR and CDR2 is SFDVKD. The CDR3 length is 12 residues. V lost 5 bases and J 7 bases, leaving 9 bases between the germline ends. The CDR3 loop is CATSGPDYTQYF. CDR3 DNA: TGTGCCACCAGTGGGCCCGATTATACGCAGTATTTT.

This clonotype occurred a few times. The J gene is TRBJ1-1, the V gene TRBV27; D uncertain. The CDR3 length is 13 residues. Germline values: CDR1 MNHEY, CDR2 SMNVEV (reference sequence). Trimming left V 0 bases short and J 6 bases short, with 8 bases between. CDR3 region: CASSLSATAEAFF. For the CDR3, the DNA is TGTGCCAGCAGTTTATCGGCGACGGCTGAAGCTTTCTTT.

In regard to this clonotype: A junction end diverges from the germline sequence, so it may reflect a read error. The V and J genes are TRBV5-1 and TRBJ2-3, with TRBD2 as a possible D gene (5 bases). The CDR3 totals 14 residues. Germline values: CDR1 SGHRS, CDR2 YFSETQ. The CDR3, as DNA: TGCGCCAGCAGCTTGGCTGCTAGCACAGATACGCGGTATTTT. This gives the protein CASSLAASTDTRYF.

This clonotype occurred many times. CDR3 DNA: TGTGCCAGCAATAAGCGGGGCCCTTGGAATGAGCAGTTCTTC. Its translation: CASNKRGPWNEQFF. The chain recombines TRBV12-3 or TRBV12-4 with TRBJ2-1, with TRBD2 matching over 7 bases. Losses at the gene ends were 7 bases for V and 7 bases for J; bases not matched to a gene: 10. The CDR3 is 14 amino acids.

There are many counts of this clonotype. This chain uses TRBV7-2 with TRBJ2-1; 8 bases fit TRBD2. Germline assignment: CDR1 SGHTA and CDR2 FQGNSA. Germline trimming cut 0 bases from V and 6 bases from J; bases unmatched to any gene: 7. This CDR3 has 16 amino acids. The DNA for the CDR3 is TGTGCCAGCAGCTTAGCGCGGGGGGCCGCCCCCAATGAGCAGTTCTTC. Protein: CASSLARGAAPNEQFF.

This clonotype was seen at least ten times. CDR3 DNA: TGTGCCAGCAGTTACTCGAGTTCGCTCCCAGATACGCAGTATTTT. Its translation is CASSYSSSLPDTQYF. The chain combines TRBV6-6 with TRBJ2-3, with D unclear. The germline V and J ends were trimmed by 0 bases and 4 bases, with 11 bases remaining between them. Germline lookup yields CDR1 MNHNY and CDR2 SVGAGI (reference sequence). CDR3 size: 15 residues.

The chain is built from TRBV2 and TRBJ1-4; D remains unclear. V lost 5 bases, J lost 8 bases, and 15 bases lay in between. Germline lookup yields CDR1 SNHLY and CDR2 FYNNEI. CDR3 length: 14 residues. The CDR3 protein is CASSTETMGEKLFF. The CDR3 DNA reads TGTGCCAGCAGTACTGAGACGATGGGAGAAAAACTGTTTTTT. Supplemented by reference TRBV2 and TRBJ1-4, the full variable domain reads EPEVTQTPSHQVTQMGQEVILRCVPISNHLYFYWYRQILGQKVEFLVSFYNNEISEKSEIFDDQFSVERPDGSNFTLKIRSTKLEDSAMYFCASSTETMGEKLFFGSGTQLSVL.